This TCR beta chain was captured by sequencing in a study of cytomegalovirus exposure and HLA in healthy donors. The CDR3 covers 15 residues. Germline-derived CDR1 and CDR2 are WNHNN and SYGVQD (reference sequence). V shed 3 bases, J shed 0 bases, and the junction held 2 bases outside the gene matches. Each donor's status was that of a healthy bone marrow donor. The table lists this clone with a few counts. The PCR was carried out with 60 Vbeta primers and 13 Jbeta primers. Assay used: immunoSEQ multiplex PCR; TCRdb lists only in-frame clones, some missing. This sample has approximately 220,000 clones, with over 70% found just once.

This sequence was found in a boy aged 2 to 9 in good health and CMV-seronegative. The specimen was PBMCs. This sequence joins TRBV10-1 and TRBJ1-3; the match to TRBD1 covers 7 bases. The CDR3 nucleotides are TGCGCCAGCAGTGAAGGGGACAGCTCTGGAAACACCATATATTTT. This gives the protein CASSEGDSSGNTIYF.